This entry is about one T cell receptor (beta chain). Antigen unknown. This entry comes from a study of T cell repertoires in cytomegalovirus infection. Germline trimming cut 2 bases from V and 4 bases from J; bases unmatched to any gene: 14. The CDR3 is made up of 16 amino acids. Germline-derived CDR1 and CDR2 are GTSNPN and SVGIG (reference sequence). Study-level points and caveats: The ex vivo response was dominated by HLA-C-restricted CMV-specific TCR beta clonotypes.

MiXCR, applied by TCRdb to the reads, yields one record per CDR3 protein. The table lists about 360,000 distinct CDR3 sequences, less than 20% of them singletons. The sample was PBMCs. This TCR was recovered from a human donor in good health (CMV status not recorded). Some clones in this sample may be carry-over from other donors' samples. The gene calls are TRBV30 and TRBJ2-7, with 7 nucleotides matching TRBD1. The CDR3 loop is CAWSPPRTGPRYEQYF. In DNA form, the CDR3 reads TGTGCCTGGAGTCCGCCGCGGACAGGCCCTAGGTACGAGCAGTACTTC. The full variable domain, with the rest looked up from reference TRBV30 and TRBJ2-7, is SQTIHQWPATLVQPVGSPLSLECTVEGTSNPNLYWYRQAAGRGLQLLFYSVGIGQISSEVPQNLSASRPQDRQFILSSKKLLLSDSGFYLCAWSPPRTGPRYEQYFGPGTRLTVT.